Listed below are T cell receptor beta chains from one sample, sequenced in a study of CD8 T cells in Susac syndrome. TCRdb fed the immunoSEQ multiplex PCR reads into MiXCR, producing one record per CDR3 protein. This sample has 150,000 to 200,000 distinct CDR3 sequences, with 85% to 95% found just once. Sequencing input: CD4+ T cells from PBMCs. These receptors all stem from a human donor with Susac syndrome. The CDR3 runs from the conserved cysteine through the conserved F or W. A D gene is named only where the DNA matches it firmly. Where a row states a size, it is once, few, many or the class of an expanded clone; other rows omit it.

>TRBJ2-6|TRBV24-1|15|-|-
TGTGCCACCAGTGATAACAGGGCTGGGGCCAACGTCCTGACTTTC
CATSDNRAGANVLTF
>TRBJ2-3|TRBV2|15|-|-
TGTGCCAGCGCGAGGGGGGAGATGAGCACAGATACGCAGTATTTT
CASARGEMSTDTQYF
>TRBJ2-6|TRBV19|14|-|-
TGTGCCAGCCATACAGGGACCGGGGCCAACGTCCTGACTTTC
CASHTGTGANVLTF
>TRBJ2-5|TRBV20-1|12|TRBD2|few
TGCAGTGCTAGAGTGGGGGGGGAGACCCAGTACTTC
CSARVGGETQYF
>TRBJ2-7|TRBV9|14|-|-
TGTGCCAGCAGTGTGAAGGACAGTTCCTACGAGCAGTACTTC
CASSVKDSSYEQYF
>TRBJ2-5|TRBV7-7|12|TRBD1|few
TGTGCTAGCAGCAGGGGGCTGGAGACCCAGTACTTC
CASSRGLETQYF
>TRBJ2-5|TRBV7-9|15|-|-
TGTGCCAGCGGAACCTACACGGACAGCGGGGAGACCCAGTACTTC
CASGTYTDSGETQYF
>TRBJ2-3|TRBV20-1|13|-|-
TGCAGTGCTATAGCTTCCGGGTCAGATACGCAGTATTTT
CSAIASGSDTQYF
>TRBJ2-7|TRBV4-2|14|TRBD1|-
TGTGCCAGCAGCCGGGACAGGTCCGGCTACGAGCAGTACTTC
CASSRDRSGYEQYF
>TRBJ2-1|TRBV18|15|TRBD1|-
TGTGCCAGCTCACCCTGGACAGGGAAGCTGGATGAGCAGTTCTTC
CASSPWTGKLDEQFF
>TRBJ2-1|TRBV12-3/TRBV12-4|14|TRBD2|-
TGTGCCAGCACTCCCCCGGGGGGAGGCGATGAGCAGTTCTTC
CASTPPGGGDEQFF
>TRBJ1-2|TRBV20-1|11|-|-
TGCAGTGTGTGGCTAACCTATGGCTACACCTTC
CSVWLTYGYTF
>TRBJ1-4|TRBV7-3|15|TRBD1|-
TGTGCCAGCAGCTTAAGGGGACAGTCTAATGAAAAACTGTTTTTT
CASSLRGQSNEKLFF
>TRBJ1-2|TRBV29-1|14|-|-
TGCAGCGTTGAAGCAGACTCCATGGGCTATGGCTACACCTTC
CSVEADSMGYGYTF
>TRBJ1-1|TRBV12-3/TRBV12-4|14|-|-
TGTGCCAGCAGTTACCAGACACTAAACACTGAAGCTTTCTTT
CASSYQTLNTEAFF
>TRBJ2-2|TRBV4-2|17|-|-
TGTGCCAGCAGCCCCCGGGACGCGGGGCCCCGTGCCGGGGAGCTGTTTTTT
CASSPRDAGPRAGELFF
>TRBJ2-5|TRBV6-5|17|-|-
TGTGCCAGCAGTTACGGGGCCCTATCCCGGGGTCTAGAGACCCAGTACTTC
CASSYGALSRGLETQYF
>TRBJ2-5|TRBV11-2|18|TRBD1|-
TGTGCCAGCAGCCGGAAGGGACAGGGGTATCCCACGGGAGAGACCCAGTACTTC
CASSRKGQGYPTGETQYF
>TRBJ2-5|TRBV5-4|13|-|-
TGTGCCAGCAGCAAGGGACCTCAAGAGACCCAGTACTTC
CASSKGPQETQYF
>TRBJ1-4|TRBV29-1|13|TRBD1|-
TGCAGCGTAGCGGGACAGGGTAATGAAAAACTGTTTTTT
CSVAGQGNEKLFF
>TRBJ1-6|TRBV12-3/TRBV12-4|13|TRBD1|-
TGTGCCAGCAGTCCCCGGGACAGGGATCCCCTCCACTTT
CASSPRDRDPLHF
>TRBJ1-4|TRBV25-1|14|-|-
TGTGCCAGCAGTGACTGGACAGATAATGAAAAACTGTTTTTT
CASSDWTDNEKLFF
>TRBJ2-7|TRBV20-1|14|TRBD2|once
TGCAGTGCTACCTCTAGCGGGGCTTTGAACGAGCAGTACTTC
CSATSSGALNEQYF
>TRBJ2-2|TRBV4-3|14|-|once
TGCGCCAGCAGACTACACAGGGACACCGGGGAGCTGTTTTTT
CASRLHRDTGELFF
>TRBJ1-2|TRBV11-2|14|-|-
TGTGCCAGCAGCTTCTCCCGTTCTAACTATGGCTACACCTTC
CASSFSRSNYGYTF
>TRBJ2-1|TRBV19|15|TRBD2|-
TGTGCCAGCTGCGAGGGGTGGCGGGGGTACAATGAGCAGTTCTTC
CASCEGWRGYNEQFF
>TRBJ2-3|TRBV6-1|13|TRBD2|-
TGTGCCAGCAGTGAGGTACCTAGCGGGGGCCAGTATTTT
CASSEVPSGGQYF
>TRBJ2-7|TRBV11-2|14|TRBD1|-
TGTGCCAGCAGCACCGACCGACAGGGCTTAGAGCAGTACTTC
CASSTDRQGLEQYF
>TRBJ1-6|TRBV5-1|15|TRBD1|-
TGCGCCAGCAGCTTGGCCAACAGGGGAAGCTCACCCCTCCACTTT
CASSLANRGSSPLHF
>TRBJ1-6|TRBV5-4|16|TRBD1|-
TGTGCCAGCAGCTTGGGCAGGGGGTCGAATAATTCACCCCTCCACTTT
CASSLGRGSNNSPLHF
>TRBJ1-5|TRBV6-6|16|TRBD1|-
TGTGCCAGCAGTTACCCCGGACAGGGCCGAATCGGGACCCAGCATTTT
CASSYPGQGRIGTQHF
>TRBJ2-7|TRBV30|12|TRBD1|-
TGTGCCTGGGGGACAGGGGACTACGAGCAGTACTTC
CAWGTGDYEQYF
>TRBJ2-1|TRBV19|14|TRBD2|-
TGTGCCAGTACCTCGGGAGGGGACTACAATGAGCAGTTCTTC
CASTSGGDYNEQFF
>TRBJ1-2|TRBV6-6|15|-|once
TGTGCCAGCAGTTATATAAGGCCGGGAGCAAATGGCTACACCTTC
CASSYIRPGANGYTF
>TRBJ2-7|TRBV20-1|13|TRBD2|-
TGCAGTGCTGGAGGGAGGGGCAACTACGAGCAGTACTTC
CSAGGRGNYEQYF
>TRBJ2-3|TRBV10-3|15|-|-
TGTGCCATCAGTGGACAGGTTTCCGGCACAGATACGCAGTATTTT
CAISGQVSGTDTQYF
>TRBJ1-6|TRBV28|14|-|-
TGTGCCAGCAGTTTATATCAACCTAATTCACCCCTCCACTTT
CASSLYQPNSPLHF
>TRBJ2-1|TRBV4-1|15|-|-
TGCGCCAGCAGCCGTCTGGGGGATTGGCCCAATGAGCAGTTCTTC
CASSRLGDWPNEQFF